This entry lists 9 T cell receptor beta chains sequenced from one sample in a study of T-cell reconstitution after alpha-beta-depleted transplantation in children. As it was prepared, the TCRbeta library received unique molecular identifiers. TCRdb fed the PCR reads into MiXCR, producing one record per CDR3 protein. The sample has approximately 400,000 distinct CDR3 sequences, around 15% seen once. The material sequenced was PBMCs, mostly from graft donor cells, taken 360 days after TCRalphabeta/CD19-depleted stem cell transplant. The source of these receptors is a boy under two years old who had a stem cell transplant for Wiskott-Aldrich syndrome, so the T cells may come from the graft donor.

This clonotype was observed a handful of times. The CDR3 DNA is TGCAGCGTTGGGGGACTAGCGGGATCCCTCGGCGGCAATGAGCAGTTCTTC. This translates into CSVGGLAGSLGGNEQFF. The chain carries TRBV29-1 and TRBJ2-1; TRBD2 matches at 13 bases. V dropped 4 bases and J dropped 6; count of bases not matched to a gene: 12. Germline lookup yields CDR1 SQVTM and CDR2 ANQGSEA. The CDR3 contains 17 residues.

This clonotype showed up just once. CDR3 bases: TGCAGTGCACCTAGGGGGGGCGAAGAGACCCAGTACTTC. The encoded protein is CSAPRGGEETQYF. The chain has TRBV20-1 and TRBJ2-5; a possible D gene is TRBD2 (7 bases). Germline CDR1 is DFQATT and CDR2 is SNEGSKA (reference sequence). This CDR3 spans 13 amino acids. With 6 bases removed from V and 3 bases from J, the gap between germline ends came to 14 bases.

This rearrangement joins TRBV5-1 to TRBJ2-3; 7 positions agree with TRBD2. From germline, CDR1 is SGHRS and CDR2 YFSETQ. The CDR3 loop spans 17 amino acids. The trim removed 3 bases at V and 0 bases at J, leaving 10 bases unmatched. In DNA form, the CDR3 reads TGCGCCAGCAGCTGGACGTCCGGGACTAAGAGCACAGATACGCAGTATTTT. Its protein is CASSWTSGTKSTDTQYF.

The V call is TRBV4-2, the J call TRBJ2-4, with 9 bases fitting TRBD2. This CDR3 comprises 20 residues. The ends lost 0 bases at V and 0 bases at J; junction bases unmatched: 12. Germline V lookup: CDR1 LGHNA, CDR2 YNFKEQ. The CDR3 loop reads CASSQDAVVAGALAKNIQYF. For the CDR3, the DNA is TGTGCCAGCAGCCAAGACGCGGTAGTAGCGGGGGCCCTAGCCAAAAACATTCAGTACTTC.

The chain uses TRBV12-3 or TRBV12-4 and TRBJ2-3, with 7 nucleotides matching TRBD2. V shed 5 bases, J shed 2 bases, and the junction held 7 bases outside the gene matches. The CDR3 totals 15 residues. CDR3 nucleotide sequence: TGTGCCAGCAGTCCTGCACTAGCGAACACAGATACGCAGTATTTT. Amino acid sequence: CASSPALANTDTQYF.

The gene calls are TRBV4-1 and TRBJ2-3; TRBD2 matches at 11 bases. Per the germline V gene, CDR1 is MGHRA and CDR2 is YSYEKL. Germline trimming cut 4 bases from V and 2 bases from J; bases unmatched to any gene: 5. CDR3 size: 16 residues. The CDR3 sequence: CASSPLTSGITDTQYF. CDR3 sequence (DNA): TGCGCCAGCAGCCCACTGACTAGCGGGATCACAGATACGCAGTATTTT.

The chain recombines TRBV5-1 with TRBJ2-2; D is ambiguous. Germline-derived CDR1 and CDR2 are SGHRS and YFSETQ. Deletions cut 7 bases from V and 6 bases from J, with 7 bases between. CDR3 length equals 11 residues. The CDR3 region is CASGEAGELFF. In DNA form, the CDR3 reads TGCGCCAGCGGTGAGGCCGGGGAGCTGTTTTTT.

This clonotype was observed a handful of times. The chain joins TRBV3-1 to TRBJ1-1; D may be TRBD1 (6 bases). Germline CDR1 LGHDT, CDR2 YNNKEL (reference sequence). The ends were cut back, 4 bases at V and 4 bases at J, with 13 bases in the middle. The length of the CDR3 is 14 residues. The CDR3 DNA follows: TGTGCCAGCAGCCGTAGGGGGGTTGCCACTGAAGCTTTCTTT. The encoded protein is CASSRRGVATEAFF.

The rearrangement uses TRBV29-1 and TRBJ2-5, with a possible D match to TRBD1 (5 bases). CDR3 length: 13 amino acids. Deletions cut 2 bases from V and 4 bases from J, with 11 bases between. Germline V gene data show CDR1 as SQVTM and CDR2 as ANQGSEA. As DNA, the CDR3 is TGCAGCGTTGAAAAAGCAGGGCGAGAGACCCAGTACTTC. Translated, it gives CSVEKAGRETQYF.